Listed here are 27 T cell receptor beta chains from one sample, sequenced in a study of OX40 agonist ivuxolimab in advanced cancers. Generated by immunoSEQ multiplex PCR, the TCRdb table keeps only in-frame clones and is missing some. The data contain 70,000 to 95,000 clones, around 90% of them singletons. The specimen was CD4+ or CD8+ T cells sorted from blood, collected in a trial of the OX40 agonist ivuxolimab. The receptors were sampled from an adult with an advanced solid tumor such as melanoma, head and neck, liver or kidney cancer.

The rearrangement joins TRBV5-4 to TRBJ2-1, with D possibly TRBD2 on 5 matching bases. V dropped 0 bases and J dropped 3 bases, with 13 bases sitting between them. Germline lookup yields CDR1 SGHNT and CDR2 YYREEE (reference sequence). The length of the CDR3 is 16 residues. Here the CDR3 reads CASSLASTGFYNEQFF. The CDR3 bases are TGTGCCAGCAGCTTGGCCTCTACGGGGTTCTACAATGAGCAGTTCTTC.

The V call is TRBV10-3, the J call TRBJ2-5; 8 nucleotides line up with TRBD1. After removal of 9 bases from V and 1 base from J, the junction contained 4 bases not matched to a gene. The CDR3 sequence is 13 residues long. The germline V gene has CDR1 ENHRY and CDR2 SYGVKD. CDR3 protein: CAIRGQGQETQYF. CDR3 bases: TGTGCCATTCGCGGACAGGGCCAAGAGACCCAGTACTTC.

The table lists this clone with a few counts. This sequence joins TRBV7-9 and TRBJ2-2; TRBD1 or TRBD2 may be the D gene (5 bases each). CDR1 SEHNR and CDR2 FQNEAQ come from the germline V gene (reference sequence). V dropped 6 bases and J dropped 0 bases, with 17 bases sitting between them. CDR3 length: 17 residues. CDR3 amino acids: CASRSFWGRANTGELFF. The CDR3, as DNA: TGTGCCAGCAGATCGTTTTGGGGGAGAGCGAACACCGGGGAGCTGTTTTTT.

The chain has TRBV5-4 and TRBJ1-2; D is ambiguous. V was pared by 4 bases and J by 3 bases, with 10 bases between. This CDR3 contains 13 residues. Germline lookup yields CDR1 SGHNT and CDR2 YYREEE (reference sequence). The CDR3 loop is CASSLTTDYGYTF. The CDR3 DNA reads TGTGCCAGCAGCCTGACTACAGACTATGGCTACACCTTC. The full variable domain, its missing parts supplied by reference TRBV5-4 and TRBJ1-2, is ETGVTQSPTHLIKTRGQQVTLRCSSQSGHNTVSWYQQALGQGPQFIFQYYREEENGRGNFPPRFSGLQFPNYSSELNVNALELDDSALYLCASSLTTDYGYTFGSGTRLTVV.

This chain uses TRBV7-9 with TRBJ2-7; a possible D gene is TRBD2 (6 bases). V was clipped by 3 bases and J by 2 bases, with 14 bases between them. Germline V gives CDR1 SEHNR, CDR2 FQNEAQ (reference sequence). The CDR3 sequence is 15 residues long. CDR3 residues: CASSLGGGAPYEQYF. In DNA, the CDR3 is TGTGCCAGCAGCTTGGGGGGAGGAGCCCCCTACGAGCAGTACTTC.

V gene TRBV18 combines with J gene TRBJ1-2; TRBD1 might be the D (6 bases). V lost 6 bases to trimming and J lost 7 bases, with 9 bases between them. The CDR3 loop spans 11 amino acids. CDR1 is KGHSH, CDR2 LQKENI, per germline. The CDR3 protein is CASSDSLGYTF. The CDR3 DNA follows: TGTGCCAGCTCGGACAGCCTTGGCTACACCTTC.

The chain links TRBV18 to TRBJ1-1; TRBD1 is a possible D gene (6 bases). From germline, CDR1 is KGHSH and CDR2 LQKENI. This CDR3 has 16 amino acids. Trimming took off 6 bases at V and 2 bases at J, with 19 bases between the two ends. CDR3 sequence (DNA): TGTGCCAGCTCGCAACTGATACAGGGCATTAACACTGAAGCTTTCTTT. Its protein product is CASSQLIQGINTEAFF.

The CDR3 DNA sequence: TGTGCCAGCAGGTTTGGGGGCGACTATGGCTACACCTTC. It encodes CASRFGGDYGYTF. V is TRBV6-1 and J is TRBJ1-2, with TRBD1 as a possible D gene (6 bases). The length of the CDR3 is 13 residues. CDR1 MNHNS and CDR2 SASEGT come from the germline V gene. The V end was cut by 6 bases, the J end by 3 bases, with 11 bases between.

V is TRBV15 and J is TRBJ1-4; 10 bases match TRBD1. With 5 bases clipped from V and 7 bases from J, the junction kept 7 bases outside the gene matches. CDR3 size: 15 residues. The V gene's germline CDR1 is LNHNV and CDR2 YYDKDF (reference sequence). The CDR3 DNA reads TGTGCCACCAGCGCTACGACAGGGGGCGGTGAAAAACTGTTTTTT. Protein sequence: CATSATTGGGEKLFF.

The chain is built from TRBV7-9 and TRBJ2-2; D is uncertain. Trimming took off 5 bases at V and 5 bases at J, with 21 bases between the two ends. The CDR3 spans 17 residues. Per germline, CDR1 SEHNR and CDR2 FQNEAQ (reference sequence). The DNA of the CDR3 is TGTGCCAGCAGCCCCCCGTTACGAATTAGCCCTACCGGGGAGCTGTTTTTT. Protein product: CASSPPLRISPTGELFF.

The chain joins TRBV6-5 to TRBJ1-3; D call uncertain. This CDR3 is built from 14 residues. Germline V gene sequence: CDR1 MNHEY, CDR2 SVGAGI. The V and J ends lost 6 bases and 2 bases respectively, with 11 bases between them. CDR3 amino acids: CASRRRHPGNTIYF. CDR3 coding DNA: TGTGCCAGCAGACGCAGGCACCCTGGAAACACCATATATTTT.

This chain connects TRBV19 to TRBJ1-5; possibly TRBD1 for D (5 bases). The germline V gene has CDR1 LNHDA and CDR2 SQIVND (reference sequence). V lost 4 bases to trimming and J lost 3 bases, with 16 bases between them. This CDR3 has 16 residues. The CDR3 sequence is CASSRGETEHNQPQHF. The CDR3 DNA is TGTGCCAGTAGTAGGGGGGAGACAGAACACAATCAGCCCCAGCATTTT.

V and J are TRBV18 and TRBJ1-5, with a weak D call TRBD1 (6 bases). The CDR3 totals 15 residues. Germline V gives CDR1 KGHSH, CDR2 LQKENI. The V end was cut by 8 bases, the J end by 3 bases, with 17 bases between. The CDR3 here is CASAAEGHLNQPQHF. The CDR3 coding sequence is TGTGCCAGCGCTGCGGAGGGACACCTCAATCAGCCCCAGCATTTT.

The chain employs TRBV6-5 and TRBJ2-7, with D maybe TRBD1 (6 bases). V was clipped by 6 bases and J by 6 bases, with 15 bases between them. CDR1 and CDR2 from the germline V gene are MNHEY and SVGAGI. This CDR3 contains 13 residues. This CDR3 reads CASRDSVSVEQYF. CDR3 coding DNA: TGTGCCAGCAGGGACAGCGTTAGCGTCGAGCAGTACTTC.

This chain joins TRBV18 and TRBJ1-3; D unclear. CDR1 KGHSH and CDR2 LQKENI come from the germline V gene. The CDR3 consists of 15 residues. V was clipped by 7 bases and J by 1 base, with 14 bases between them. In DNA, the CDR3 is TGTGCCAGCTTAAAGATTGGCCTGTCTGGAAACACCATATATTTT. As protein: CASLKIGLSGNTIYF.

This rearrangement joins TRBV4-1 to TRBJ1-3; a weak D match, TRBD1 (6 bases). The CDR3 spans 17 residues. V shed 1 base and J shed 0 bases, with 13 bases lying between them. Germline V gene data show CDR1 as MGHRA and CDR2 as YSYEKL. The CDR3: CASSQGAQGSSGNTIYF. The CDR3 nucleotides read TGCGCCAGCAGCCAAGGAGCACAGGGCTCCTCTGGAAACACCATATATTTT.

The CDR3: CATVGRYNQPQHF. CDR3 sequence (DNA): TGTGCCACTGTGGGAAGATACAATCAGCCCCAGCATTTT. This chain connects TRBV19 to TRBJ1-5, with unresolved D. This CDR3 comprises 13 residues. CDR1 is LNHDA and CDR2 is SQIVND in the germline V gene (reference sequence). Deletions cut 10 bases from V and 3 bases from J, with 13 bases between.

Only one count was recorded for this clone. V usage is TRBV6-1 and J usage is TRBJ1-1; D remains unclear. CDR1 is MNHNS, CDR2 SASEGT, per germline. The CDR3 loop spans 16 amino acids. The germline V and J ends were trimmed by 0 bases and 0 bases, with 11 bases remaining between them. DNA for the CDR3: TGTGCCAGCAGTGAAGCGGGGTGGCCGGTGAACACTGAAGCTTTCTTT. Protein sequence: CASSEAGWPVNTEAFF.

V and J are TRBV19 and TRBJ2-2; 10 nucleotides match TRBD2. The V gene end was trimmed by 2 bases and the J gene end by 0 bases; junction bases not matched to a gene: 0. The germline gives CDR1 LNHDA, CDR2 SQIVND (reference sequence). The CDR3 is 16 amino acids. The CDR3 bases are TGTGCCAGTAGTATACTAGCGGGAGCGAACACCGGGGAGCTGTTTTTT. It encodes CASSILAGANTGELFF.

V is TRBV6-4 and J is TRBJ1-1; no clear D. V dropped 5 bases and J dropped 0 bases, with 7 bases sitting between them. This CDR3 has 13 amino acids. Germline V gene lookup returns CDR1 MRHNA and CDR2 SNTAGT. The CDR3 region has the DNA TGTGCCAGCAGTTCGGGGATGAACACTGAAGCTTTCTTT. Amino acid sequence: CASSSGMNTEAFF.

The chain has TRBV19 and TRBJ2-4; TRBD2 might be the D (6 bases). The CDR3 covers 16 residues. Germline CDR1 reads LNHDA; CDR2 reads SQIVND (reference sequence). V was trimmed by 6 bases and J by 1 base, leaving 16 bases between them. DNA of the CDR3: TGTGCCAGTAGCGCAGGTGCGGGGATGGCCAAAAACATTCAGTACTTC. It is translated as CASSAGAGMAKNIQYF.

The genes are TRBV6-1 and TRBJ1-5, with D unresolved. This CDR3 contains 13 residues. The V and J ends lost 5 bases and 1 base respectively, with 6 bases between them. Looked up from germline, CDR1 is MNHNS and CDR2 is SASEGT. The CDR3 sequence is CASSFFSNQPQHF. CDR3 sequence (DNA): TGTGCCAGCAGTTTTTTCAGCAATCAGCCCCAGCATTTT.

The V call is TRBV6-5, the J call TRBJ2-3, with 7 bases fitting TRBD2. The CDR3 length is 14 residues. Germline V gives CDR1 MNHEY, CDR2 SVGAGI. Germline trimming cut 8 bases from V and 0 bases from J; bases unmatched to any gene: 5. In DNA, the CDR3 is TGTGCCAGCGCCCGACTAGCTAGCACAGATACGCAGTATTTT. Protein: CASARLASTDTQYF.

J is TRBJ2-5 and V is TRBV11-2; weak D call: TRBD2 (6 bases). The V gene lost 5 bases and the J gene lost 0 bases, with 7 bases spanning the gap. CDR1 SGHAT and CDR2 FQNNGV come from the germline V gene. The CDR3 covers 13 residues. The CDR3 here is CASSGGYQETQYF. The CDR3 DNA follows: TGTGCCAGCAGCGGGGGGTACCAAGAGACCCAGTACTTC.

The J gene is TRBJ2-5, the V gene TRBV29-1; D is ambiguous. With 5 bases removed from V and 7 bases from J, the gap between germline ends came to 11 bases. In germline, CDR1 is SQVTM, CDR2 ANQGSEA. The CDR3 has 11 amino acids. CDR3 sequence: CSVPRLGTQYF. The CDR3 coding sequence is TGCAGCGTTCCCCGCCTCGGGACCCAGTACTTC.

The V and J genes are TRBV12-5 and TRBJ2-1, with TRBD2 identical over 11 bases. V shed 5 bases and J 4 bases; nucleotides not matched to a gene: 1. The CDR3 is made up of 14 amino acids. Germline V gene lookup returns CDR1 LGHNT and CDR2 FRNRAP. CDR3 in DNA: TGTGCTAGTGGTACTAGCGGGGGTTACAATGAGCAGTTCTTC. Its protein is CASGTSGGYNEQFF.

V is TRBV5-4 and J is TRBJ1-6; 9 bases are shared with TRBD1. This CDR3 region has 13 residues. The junction had 5 bases not matched to a gene; V was cut back by 4 bases and J by 12 bases. CDR1 SGHNT and CDR2 YYREEE come from the germline V gene (reference sequence). CDR3 region: CASSQGQGLPLHF. The CDR3, as DNA: TGTGCCAGCAGCCAGGGACAGGGACTACCCCTCCACTTT.